Below, 12 T cell receptor beta chains from the same sample are listed, as sequenced in a study of cytomegalovirus exposure and HLA in healthy donors. PCR used 60 Vbeta primers and 13 Jbeta primers. TCRdb keeps only in-frame clones here, not all; method: immunoSEQ multiplex PCR. The sample has about 120,000 clones; 81% are singletons. Sequencing used PBMCs. Receptors originate from a woman aged 25 to 39 in good health and CMV-seronegative.

The V gene is TRBV10-2, the J gene TRBJ2-7, with D possibly matching TRBD1 (6 bases). The V gene lost 4 bases and the J gene lost 6 bases, with 13 bases spanning the gap. CDR1 and CDR2 (germline): WSHSY, SAAADI. This CDR3 contains 13 residues. The chain's CDR3 is CASSGGQYREQYF. CDR3 bases: TGCGCCAGCAGTGGCGGACAGTACCGCGAGCAGTACTTC.

In its sample, this clone was seen a few times. This chain connects TRBV7-3 to TRBJ1-2; 8 bases agree with TRBD1. Per germline, CDR1 SGHTA and CDR2 FQGTGA. The CDR3 is 13 residues long. With 5 bases clipped from V and 8 bases from J, the junction kept 7 bases outside the gene matches. CDR3 residues: CASSPDRGRGYTF. The CDR3 nucleotides are TGTGCCAGCAGCCCCGACAGGGGACGCGGCTACACCTTC.

This clone was seen a single time. The chain carries TRBV19 and TRBJ2-7; weak D call: TRBD2 (6 bases). Germline lookup yields CDR1 LNHDA and CDR2 SQIVND (reference sequence). The CDR3 contains 16 residues. V gave up 7 bases and J gave up 0 bases, with 19 bases separating them. CDR3 bases: TGTGCCAGTACCTTAAACAGGAGCGGGCCCTCCTACGAGCAGTACTTC. Its translation: CASTLNRSGPSYEQYF.

V gene TRBV2 combines with J gene TRBJ2-7, with a tentative D call TRBD2 (6 bases). Germline loops: CDR1 SNHLY, CDR2 FYNNEI. The CDR3 length is 14 residues. Trimming pared 4 bases from V and 5 bases from J, leaving 15 bases between. Here the CDR3 DNA reads TGTGCCAGCAGTGGGGGGGACGGCCGGCACGAGCAGTACTTC. Translated, it gives CASSGGDGRHEQYF. Complete variable domain (other parts from reference TRBV2 and TRBJ2-7): EPEVTQTPSHQVTQMGQEVILRCVPISNHLYFYWYRQILGQKVEFLVSFYNNEISEKSEIFDDQFSVERPDGSNFTLKIRSTKLEDSAMYFCASSGGDGRHEQYFGPGTRLTVT.

The chain uses TRBV7-2 and TRBJ2-7, with a possible D match to TRBD1 (5 bases). CDR1 and CDR2 (germline): SGHTA, FQGNSA. The CDR3 consists of 15 residues. V lost 2 bases, J lost 2 bases, and 13 bases lay in between. The CDR3 loop is CASSLNRAGPYEQYF. The CDR3 DNA is TGTGCCAGCAGCTTAAATCGCGCAGGGCCCTACGAGCAGTACTTC.

J is TRBJ2-7 and V is TRBV11-2, with 7 bases aligning to TRBD2. Losses at the gene ends were 4 bases for V and 3 bases for J; bases not matched to a gene: 9. The CDR3 is 15 amino acids. CDR1 and CDR2 from the germline V gene are SGHAT and FQNNGV. CDR3 coding DNA: TGTGCCAGCAGCTCCGAGCGGGGTTATGTCTACGAGCAGTACTTC. This gives the protein CASSSERGYVYEQYF. The whole variable domain, filled in from reference TRBV11-2 and TRBJ2-7, reads EAGVAQSPRYKIIEKRQSVAFWCNPISGHATLYWYQQILGQGPKLLIQFQNNGVVDDSQLPKDRFSAERLKGVDSTLKIQPAKLEDSAVYLCASSSERGYVYEQYFGPGTRLTVT.

The chain joins TRBV9 to TRBJ2-1; 15 nucleotides align to TRBD2. The V segment lost 4 bases and the J segment 2 bases; nucleotides outside the gene matches: 7. This CDR3 has 18 residues. Germline V lookup: CDR1 SGDLS, CDR2 YYNGEE. For the CDR3, the DNA is TGTGCCAGCAGCTCCGATAGGACTAGCGGGAGGGCCTACAATGAGCAGTTCTTC. Amino acids: CASSSDRTSGRAYNEQFF.

This clone was found a few times. CDR3: CASSDSTGGNSPLHF. CDR3 bases: TGTGCCAGCAGTGACTCCACAGGGGGTAATTCACCCCTCCACTTT. The chain carries TRBV6-4 and TRBJ1-6; TRBD1 matches at 8 bases. V trimming: 0 bases; J trimming: 6 bases; junction bases outside the gene matches: 1. Germline loops: CDR1 MRHNA, CDR2 SNTAGT. This CDR3 has 15 residues.

V and J are TRBV5-1 and TRBJ1-1; the match to TRBD1 covers 7 bases. The CDR3 sequence is 16 residues long. Per the germline V gene, CDR1 is SGHRS and CDR2 is YFSETQ. Trimming removed 4 bases from V and 4 bases from J; junction bases left unmatched: 13. In nucleotides, the CDR3 is TGCGCCAGCAGCGCTGGCGGGACAGCCAAGGGCACTGAAGCTTTCTTT. Translating it yields CASSAGGTAKGTEAFF. Complete variable domain (other parts from reference TRBV5-1 and TRBJ1-1): KAGVTQTPRYLIKTRGQQVTLSCSPISGHRSVSWYQQTPGQGLQFLFEYFSETQRNKGNFPGRFSGRQFSNSRSEMNVSTLELGDSALYLCASSAGGTAKGTEAFFGQGTRLTVV.

Comment on this clone: A read error may produce the germline difference seen at one junction end. The V gene is TRBV19, the J gene TRBJ1-1; D is ambiguous. Germline V gene lookup returns CDR1 LNHDA and CDR2 SQIVND (reference sequence). The CDR3 has 18 amino acids. The CDR3 is CACSPNPLFGFQNTEAFF. The DNA for the CDR3 is TGTGCCTGTAGTCCGAACCCACTGTTCGGGTTTCAGAACACTGAAGCTTTCTTT.

The chain carries TRBV7-8 and TRBJ2-7; TRBD1 is a possible D gene (5 bases). This CDR3 is 14 amino acids long. Germline CDR1 and CDR2: SGHVS and FQNEAQ. V was pared by 7 bases and J by 2 bases, with 15 bases between. CDR3 DNA sequence: TGTGCCAGCACCCTCTGGGGCGATACCTACGAGCAGTACTTC. This translates into CASTLWGDTYEQYF.

This clone was seen a single time. The chain couples TRBV27 to TRBJ1-1; 7 bases align to TRBD1. Germline values: CDR1 MNHEY, CDR2 SMNVEV (reference sequence). This CDR3 has 14 residues. V lost 6 bases and J lost 5; bases outside the gene matches: 9. The CDR3 bases are TGTGCCAGCAGGCCCCTCGACAGGGCGACTGAAGCTTTCTTT. As protein: CASRPLDRATEAFF.